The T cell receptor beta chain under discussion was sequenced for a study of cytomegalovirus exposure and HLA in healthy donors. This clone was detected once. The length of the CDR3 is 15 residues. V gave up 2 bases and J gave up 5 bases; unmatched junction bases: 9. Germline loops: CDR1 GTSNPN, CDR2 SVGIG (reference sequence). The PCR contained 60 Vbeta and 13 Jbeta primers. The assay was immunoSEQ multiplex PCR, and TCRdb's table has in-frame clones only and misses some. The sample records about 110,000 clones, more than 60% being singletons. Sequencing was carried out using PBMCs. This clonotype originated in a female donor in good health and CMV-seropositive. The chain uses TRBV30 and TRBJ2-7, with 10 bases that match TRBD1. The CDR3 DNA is TGTGCCTGGAGTCGTCCCAGACAGGGGGCGAACGAGCAGTACTTC. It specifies CAWSRPRQGANEQYF.